The 27 T cell receptor beta chains given below trace back to one sample, sequenced in a study of blood T cells in healthy people across ages. The second PCR ran about 6 to 12 cycles with a sample-barcoded 5' primer and J-beta primers. From the 5' RACE reads, TCRdb called clonotypes with MiXCR, one entry per CDR3 protein. The data contain about 1,800,000 distinct CDR3 sequences, 28% of them singletons. Material for sequencing was blood. These receptor sequences come from a woman in her 30s in good health.

As regards this clonotype: At one boundary the junction diverges from the germline segment, which might be a read error. The rearrangement uses TRBV7-2 and TRBJ2-7, with 9 bases lining up with TRBD1. The CDR3 is 15 residues long. Germline values: CDR1 SGHTA, CDR2 FQGNSA. CDR3 DNA: TGTGCCAGCAGCCTCAGGACAGGGGAGACCTACGGGCAGTACTTC. This codes for CASSLRTGETYGQYF.

This chain connects TRBV27 to TRBJ2-6, with D possibly being TRBD1 or TRBD2 (5 bases each). The CDR3 is 17 residues long. The V end was cut by 6 bases, the J end by 0 bases, with 15 bases between. CDR1 is MNHEY and CDR2 is SMNVEV in the germline V gene (reference sequence). DNA for the CDR3: TGTGCCAGCAGACTCAGAGGGACCGTCTCTGGGGCCAACGTCCTGACTTTC. It translates to CASRLRGTVSGANVLTF.

The CDR3 region is CASSQSLAGTGELFF. In nucleotides, the CDR3 is TGTGCCAGCAGCCAATCCCTAGCGGGAACCGGGGAGCTGTTTTTT. The chain combines TRBV7-2 with TRBJ2-2; 9 nucleotides align to TRBD2. V shed 5 bases, J shed 5 bases, and the junction held 6 bases outside the gene matches. The CDR3 contains 15 residues. The germline gives CDR1 SGHTA, CDR2 FQGNSA.

This clonotype was picked up a small number of times. The J gene is TRBJ2-5, the V gene TRBV10-2; D is perhaps TRBD2 (6 bases). The CDR3 contains 14 residues. Between the trimmed V and J ends, which lost 3 bases and 5 bases, there was a span of 13 bases. Per germline, CDR1 WSHSY and CDR2 SAAADI. In nucleotides, the CDR3 is TGCGCCAGCAGTGAAGGCGGGATGAGGGAGACCCAGTACTTC. It translates to CASSEGGMRETQYF.

The chain uses TRBV27 and TRBJ2-4, with 8 bases fitting TRBD2. In germline, CDR1 is MNHEY, CDR2 SMNVEV (reference sequence). The J segment lost 13 bases and the V segment lost 6 bases, leaving 14 bases of the junction unmatched. This CDR3 spans 14 amino acids. The CDR3 DNA reads TGTGCCAGCAGACCGGGACTAGTATACAATGAGCAGTACTTC. Protein: CASRPGLVYNEQYF.

This clonotype was seen at least ten times. This rearrangement joins TRBV12-3 or TRBV12-4 to TRBJ1-2, with a possible D match to TRBD1 (5 bases). The CDR3 runs to 12 residues. V shed 5 bases and J shed 8 bases, with 12 bases lying between them. The CDR3 spells CASSRARGGYTF. CDR3 nucleotide sequence: TGTGCCAGCAGTAGGGCCCGGGGGGGCTACACCTTC.

V gene TRBV2 combines with J gene TRBJ1-4, with 7 bases fitting TRBD1. The CDR3 consists of 14 residues. V shed 5 bases, J shed 8 bases, and the junction held 8 bases outside the gene matches. Germline CDR1 SNHLY, CDR2 FYNNEI. The CDR3 protein is CASSTQGLGEKLFF. In DNA form, the CDR3 reads TGTGCCAGCAGTACACAGGGGCTGGGCGAAAAACTGTTTTTT. The variable domain in full, completed from reference TRBV2 and TRBJ1-4, reads EPEVTQTPSHQVTQMGQEVILRCVPISNHLYFYWYRQILGQKVEFLVSFYNNEISEKSEIFDDQFSVERPDGSNFTLKIRSTKLEDSAMYFCASSTQGLGEKLFFGSGTQLSVL.

The chain employs TRBV10-3 and TRBJ1-4, with D possibly TRBD1 on 6 matching bases. The CDR3 loop spans 14 amino acids. V was clipped by 3 bases and J by 7 bases, with 12 bases between them. Germline CDR1 ENHRY, CDR2 SYGVKD. As DNA, the CDR3 is TGTGCCATCAGTGACAGGGGAGCGGCTGAAAAACTGTTTTTT. Translated: CAISDRGAAEKLFF.

As regards this clonotype: It may be a read error: a sequence one base away is much more abundant. The rearrangement links TRBV4-1 to TRBJ2-5; 8 bases are shared with TRBD2. The germline V gene encodes CDR1 MGHRA and CDR2 YSYEKL. The CDR3 covers 15 residues. The DNA for the CDR3 is TGCACCAGCAGCCTAGGGCGGGGGGCCCAAGAGACCCAGTACTTC. Protein: CTSSLGRGAQETQYF.

This clonotype has ten or more counts. The J gene is TRBJ2-4, the V gene TRBV29-1; 9 nucleotides agree with TRBD1. CDR3 length: 13 amino acids. Germline CDR1 and CDR2: SQVTM and ANQGSEA. Trimming took 7 bases from V and 8 from J; bases not matched to a gene: 9. The CDR3 here is CSAWGQGSYIQYF. CDR3 DNA: TGCAGCGCCTGGGGACAGGGAAGTTACATTCAGTACTTC.

This clonotype was seen a handful of times. The genes are TRBV2 and TRBJ1-2; unclear D gene. Germline lookup yields CDR1 SNHLY and CDR2 FYNNEI. V lost 3 bases, J lost 8 bases, and 7 bases lay in between. The CDR3 runs 11 residues. This CDR3 is CASSDFRGYTF. In DNA form, the CDR3 reads TGTGCCAGCAGTGATTTCAGAGGCTACACCTTC.

This clonotype was found many times. The chain is built from TRBV5-1 and TRBJ2-1, with D perhaps being TRBD1 or TRBD2 (5 bases each). Trimming took off 4 bases at V and 2 bases at J, with 13 bases between the two ends. Germline V lookup: CDR1 SGHRS, CDR2 YFSETQ. The CDR3 loop spans 15 amino acids. CDR3 bases: TGCGCCAGCAGCCCCTTCGGGACGACCTACAATGAGCAGTTCTTC. Translation: CASSPFGTTYNEQFF.

This clonotype was seen only a few times. CDR3 amino acids: CASSLAGAPPYNEQFF. The DNA of the CDR3 is TGTGCCAGCAGCTTGGCGGGTGCCCCCCCCTACAATGAGCAGTTCTTC. V usage is TRBV7-9 and J usage is TRBJ2-1; tentatively, D is TRBD2 (5 bases). This CDR3 has 16 amino acids. The germline V and J ends were trimmed by 3 bases and 2 bases, with 14 bases remaining between them. From germline, CDR1 is SEHNR and CDR2 FQNEAQ (reference sequence).

V and J are TRBV5-1 and TRBJ1-2; weak D call: TRBD1 (5 bases). CDR3 length: 15 amino acids. Germline CDR1 reads SGHRS; CDR2 reads YFSETQ. The V end lost 7 bases, the J end lost 0 bases, and 16 bases lay between the germline ends. For the CDR3, the DNA is TGCGCCAGCGAGTCAGGGACCCTTTCTAACTATGGCTACACCTTC. Its protein product is CASESGTLSNYGYTF. The entire variable domain, with the rest obtained from reference TRBV5-1 and TRBJ1-2, is as follows: KAGVTQTPRYLIKTRGQQVTLSCSPISGHRSVSWYQQTPGQGLQFLFEYFSETQRNKGNFPGRFSGRQFSNSRSEMNVSTLELGDSALYLCASESGTLSNYGYTFGSGTRLTVV.

This chain joins TRBV5-1 and TRBJ2-7; D gene unclear. V lost 0 bases, J lost 3 bases, and 10 bases lay in between. CDR1 is SGHRS, CDR2 YFSETQ, per germline. This CDR3 is built from 14 residues. The CDR3 is CASSLGLPRYEQYF. CDR3 DNA sequence: TGCGCCAGCAGCTTGGGGCTACCACGCTACGAGCAGTACTTC.

Note on this clonotype: No DNA is shown, since the ends of the CDR3 on it are uncertain; the CDR3 is the one TCRdb lists. The J gene is TRBJ1-3, the V gene TRBV6-6; TRBD1 was called by the table and not checked on the DNA. The CDR3 is made up of 14 amino acids, end residues included. The germline V gene encodes CDR1 MNHNY and CDR2 SVGAGI (reference sequence). The CDR3 reads CASSSSGQGNTIYF.

V and J are TRBV6-1 and TRBJ1-6, with D tentatively TRBD1 (6 bases). V was shortened by 5 bases and J by 4 bases, with 15 bases between the two germline ends. CDR1 MNHNS and CDR2 SASEGT come from the germline V gene. This CDR3 comprises 16 residues. This CDR3 is CASSPDSAVYNSPLHF. CDR3 bases: TGTGCCAGCAGTCCGGACAGTGCCGTTTATAATTCACCCCTCCACTTT.

The J gene is TRBJ2-1, the V gene TRBV2; 7 nucleotides line up with TRBD2. Trimming cost V 4 bases and J 7 bases; bases outside gene matches: 4. This CDR3 has 13 residues. The V gene's germline CDR1 is SNHLY and CDR2 FYNNEI. Here the CDR3 reads CASSGEGWNEQFF. CDR3 in DNA: TGTGCCAGCAGTGGGGAGGGATGGAATGAGCAGTTCTTC. Drawing the rest from reference TRBV2 and TRBJ2-1, the complete variable domain is EPEVTQTPSHQVTQMGQEVILRCVPISNHLYFYWYRQILGQKVEFLVSFYNNEISEKSEIFDDQFSVERPDGSNFTLKIRSTKLEDSAMYFCASSGEGWNEQFFGPGTRLTVL.

Comments on this clonotype: Sequence at one end of the junction differs from germline and may be a read error. The V gene is TRBV5-1, the J gene TRBJ2-3; possibly TRBD2 for D (5 bases). The V gene's germline CDR1 is SGHRS and CDR2 YFSETQ. The CDR3 covers 16 residues. Here the CDR3 reads CSSSPSDGGYTDTQYF. The CDR3 DNA reads TGCTCCAGCAGCCCGAGCGACGGAGGATACACAGATACGCAGTATTTT.

The rearrangement uses TRBV6-5 and TRBJ1-1; maybe TRBD1 (5 bases). The V end was cut by 0 bases, the J end by 11 bases, with 16 bases between. Germline-derived CDR1 and CDR2 are MNHEY and SVGAGI. The CDR3 has 14 amino acids. The CDR3 is CASSYSTGGGNAFF. In nucleotides, the CDR3 is TGTGCCAGCAGTTACTCGACCGGGGGAGGCAATGCTTTCTTT.

Of note for this clonotype: At one end, the junction sequence differs from germline, possibly due to a read error. V gene TRBV12-3 or TRBV12-4 combines with J gene TRBJ2-3; 10 positions agree with TRBD1. The CDR3 has 21 amino acids. DNA of the CDR3: TGTGCCAGCAGTTTCGGGACAGGGGCCCCCGGGACCAGCGGGGGCACAGATGCGCAGTATTTT. Amino acids: CASSFGTGAPGTSGGTDAQYF.

This clonotype was observed a few times. The V call is TRBV7-9, the J call TRBJ2-1; 7 bases fit TRBD1. Germline assignment: CDR1 SEHNR and CDR2 FQNEAQ (reference sequence). There are 15 residues in the CDR3. V shed 4 bases and J 5 bases; nucleotides not matched to a gene: 8. Here the CDR3 DNA reads TGTGCCAGCAGCTACAGACAGGGATGGGACAATGAGCAGTTCTTC. Its translation is CASSYRQGWDNEQFF.

For this clonotype: The germline gene is not matched at one end of the junction; a read error may be the cause. The rearrangement uses TRBV6-1 and TRBJ2-1; D unclear. CDR1 MNHNS and CDR2 SASEGT come from the germline V gene. The CDR3 spans 12 residues. The CDR3 DNA is TGTGCCAACAGTGCACGGAACAATGAGCAGTTCTTC. Amino acid sequence: CANSARNNEQFF.

In its sample, this clonotype was seen a few times. The rearrangement joins TRBV2 to TRBJ1-2, with D perhaps TRBD1 (5 bases). Per germline, CDR1 SNHLY and CDR2 FYNNEI. The CDR3 sequence is 13 residues long. Between the trimmed V and J ends, which lost 8 bases and 8 bases, there was a span of 18 bases. Here the CDR3 reads CASVVEAGNGYTF. In nucleotides, the CDR3 is TGTGCCAGCGTAGTCGAGGCAGGGAACGGCTACACCTTC.

This clonotype was observed a handful of times. The J gene is TRBJ2-3, the V gene TRBV5-1; D possibly corresponds to TRBD2 (5 bases). V was pared by 0 bases and J by 5 bases, with 10 bases between. This CDR3 is built from 14 residues. In germline, CDR1 is SGHRS, CDR2 YFSETQ. CDR3 in DNA: TGCGCCAGCAGCTTGGACCTCGCGGGAGATACGCAGTATTTT. Its translation: CASSLDLAGDTQYF.

This clonotype was seen a handful of times. The gene calls are TRBV7-2 and TRBJ1-2; D perhaps matches TRBD1 (6 bases). Germline assignment: CDR1 SGHTA and CDR2 FQGNSA. Trimming stripped 5 bases from V and 5 bases from J, with 12 bases between. The length of the CDR3 is 13 residues. The CDR3 DNA follows: TGTGCCAGCAGCCATGGACAGTTTTATGGCTACACCTTC. Translation: CASSHGQFYGYTF.

J is TRBJ1-5 and V is TRBV20-1, with D tentatively TRBD1 (5 bases). This CDR3 has 14 amino acids. Deletions cut 3 bases from V and 4 bases from J, with 13 bases between. Looked up from germline, CDR1 is DFQATT and CDR2 is SNEGSKA (reference sequence). The CDR3: CSARFGWGNQPQHF. The CDR3 DNA sequence: TGCAGTGCTAGGTTCGGTTGGGGGAATCAGCCCCAGCATTTT.